These 31 T cell receptor beta chains were sequenced from one sample in a study of blood T cell repertoires in COVID-19. Using immunoSEQ multiplex PCR, the repertoire was profiled, and TCRdb retains in-frame clones only, with some absent. The data show approximately 54,000 clones, with around 81% seen just once and around 5.3% held by the top ten. Material: peripheral blood. Receptor source: a woman aged 60-70 years with acute or convalescent COVID-19.

The J gene is TRBJ2-3, the V gene TRBV3-1 (or the pseudogene TRBV3-2), with D perhaps TRBD2 (7 bases). Germline CDR1 and CDR2: LGHDT and YNNKEL (reference sequence). This CDR3 is built from 21 residues. Trimming stripped 0 bases from V and 2 bases from J, with 27 bases between. CDR3: CASSQDMGGLLSGHITDTQYF. In DNA, the CDR3 is TGTGCCAGCAGCCAAGATATGGGGGGGCTACTAAGCGGCCATATCACAGATACGCAGTATTTT.

The chain combines TRBV2 with TRBJ1-5; unclear D gene. The V end was cut by 2 bases, the J end by 3 bases, with 8 bases between. Germline V gives CDR1 SNHLY, CDR2 FYNNEI. The CDR3 length is 14 residues. CDR3 sequence (DNA): TGTGCCAGCAGTGAACAGGCTAACAATCAGCCCCAGCATTTT. This translates into CASSEQANNQPQHF.

This chain connects TRBV2 to TRBJ2-7; 13 bases agree with TRBD2. The germline V gene encodes CDR1 SNHLY and CDR2 FYNNEI. The CDR3 is 15 amino acids. Unmatched junction bases numbered 9, after V lost 8 bases and J lost 5 bases. CDR3 in amino acids: CASQGLAGRGDEQYF. In DNA, the CDR3 is TGTGCCAGCCAGGGACTAGCGGGGCGGGGGGACGAGCAGTACTTC.

The J gene is TRBJ2-7, the V gene TRBV28; 9 positions agree with TRBD1. CDR1 is MDHEN, CDR2 SYDVKM, per germline. This CDR3 spans 14 amino acids. V shed 6 bases, J shed 4 bases, and the junction held 7 bases outside the gene matches. The CDR3 sequence: CASSSPGQGYEQYF. The CDR3 nucleotides are TGTGCCAGCAGCTCCCCGGGACAGGGTTACGAGCAGTACTTC. Looking up the rest from reference TRBV28 and TRBJ2-7 gives the full variable domain: DVKVTQSSRYLVKRTGEKVFLECVQDMDHENMFWYRQDPGLGLRLIYFSYDVKMKEKGDIPEGYSVSREKKERFSLILESASTNQTSMYLCASSSPGQGYEQYFGPGTRLTVT.

The CDR3 loop is CASSIRPSPEAFF. DNA of the CDR3: TGTGCCAGTAGTATACGTCCGTCCCCTGAAGCTTTCTTT. This rearrangement joins TRBV19 to TRBJ1-1; D call uncertain. Trimming stripped 2 bases from V and 6 bases from J, with 10 bases between. The germline V gene encodes CDR1 LNHDA and CDR2 SQIVND (reference sequence). This CDR3 region has 13 residues.

The chain joins TRBV5-1 to TRBJ1-1, with D possibly TRBD1 on 6 matching bases. Between the trimmed V and J ends, which lost 1 base and 0 bases, there was a span of 13 bases. Germline V gene data show CDR1 as SGHRS and CDR2 as YFSETQ. The CDR3 has 16 residues. DNA for the CDR3: TGCGCCAGCAGCTTGATTGGACAGTCCATGAACACTGAAGCTTTCTTT. Amino acids: CASSLIGQSMNTEAFF. The full variable domain, with the rest looked up from reference TRBV5-1 and TRBJ1-1, is KAGVTQTPRYLIKTRGQQVTLSCSPISGHRSVSWYQQTPGQGLQFLFEYFSETQRNKGNFPGRFSGRQFSNSRSEMNVSTLELGDSALYLCASSLIGQSMNTEAFFGQGTRLTVV.

The CDR3, as DNA: TGTGCCAGCAGCCAGGGAGGGGGAGAACGTGGCTACACCTTC. Translating it yields CASSQGGGERGYTF. V and J are TRBV6-2 or TRBV6-3 and TRBJ1-2, with D perhaps TRBD1 (6 bases). Germline V gene sequence: CDR1 MNHEY, CDR2 SVGEGT. The CDR3 loop spans 14 amino acids. V lost 6 bases and J lost 7, with 18 bases in between.

The CDR3 nucleotides read TGTGCCAGCTCACAGAGGACCACTTCGGGAGGAGGGGAGCTGTTTTTT. This gives the protein CASSQRTTSGGGELFF. V and J are TRBV18 and TRBJ2-2; 7 positions agree with TRBD2. CDR1 is KGHSH, CDR2 LQKENI, per germline. This CDR3 region has 16 residues. Trimming took 4 bases from V and 8 from J; bases not matched to a gene: 13.

This clone is a singleton in its sample. The chain uses TRBV12-3 or TRBV12-4 and TRBJ2-3, with D possibly being TRBD2 (6 bases). V was pared by 5 bases and J by 7 bases, with 10 bases between. The CDR3 covers 12 residues. As DNA, the CDR3 is TGTGCCAGCAGTGTGGGACTGTATACGCAGTATTTT. This gives the protein CASSVGLYTQYF.

The chain links TRBV5-4 to TRBJ2-3; 10 bases match TRBD2. In germline, CDR1 is SGHNT, CDR2 YYREEE (reference sequence). The CDR3 is 15 amino acids. J was trimmed by 0 bases and V by 7 bases; bases with no gene match: 5. CDR3 protein: CASRKAGGSTDTQYF. The CDR3 bases are TGTGCCAGCCGCAAAGCGGGGGGGAGCACAGATACGCAGTATTTT.

Written as DNA, the CDR3 is TGTGCCAGCAGCCAAGACAGCCCAGCGGACATTCAGTACTTC. It specifies CASSQDSPADIQYF. This chain links TRBV3-1 (or the pseudogene TRBV3-2) with TRBJ2-4, with a possible D match to TRBD2 (5 bases). The CDR3 extends over 14 amino acids. Looked up from germline, CDR1 is LGHDT and CDR2 is YNNKEL (reference sequence). The V gene lost 0 bases and the J gene lost 8 bases, with 11 bases spanning the gap.

The rearrangement links TRBV3-1 (or the pseudogene TRBV3-2) to TRBJ1-3, with D uncertain. From germline, CDR1 is LGHDT and CDR2 YNNKEL (reference sequence). This CDR3 contains 15 residues. The ends were cut back, 4 bases at V and 0 bases at J, with 10 bases in the middle. The CDR3 DNA follows: TGTGCCAGCAGCCGGGAGATCCTCTCTGGAAACACCATATATTTT. Protein: CASSREILSGNTIYF.

The chain carries TRBV7-9 and TRBJ2-5; the D gene is possibly TRBD1 (5 bases). CDR3 length: 18 amino acids. CDR1 is SEHNR and CDR2 is FQNEAQ in the germline V gene (reference sequence). V lost 0 bases and J 1 base, leaving 18 bases between the germline ends. The CDR3 reads CASSLASTDRLVQETQYF. CDR3 nucleotides: TGTGCCAGCAGCTTAGCTTCGACAGATAGGTTGGTCCAAGAGACCCAGTACTTC.

The table lists this clone with a few counts. This chain connects TRBV6-5 to TRBJ2-7; D is uncertain. This CDR3 region has 14 residues. V was pared by 7 bases and J by 2 bases, with 15 bases between. Germline values: CDR1 MNHEY, CDR2 SVGAGI. The CDR3 protein is CASTPVRDTYEQYF. The CDR3 DNA follows: TGTGCCAGCACCCCGGTTCGAGATACCTACGAGCAGTACTTC.

This rearrangement joins TRBV7-3 to TRBJ1-6; TRBD1 matches 10 bases. CDR1 SGHTA and CDR2 FQGTGA come from the germline V gene. The CDR3 is 15 residues long. V lost 2 bases to trimming and J lost 10 bases; unmatched junction nucleotides: 5. CDR3 DNA: TGTGCCAGCAGCTTAGGCGGACAGGGGGTATCACCCCTCCACTTT. Its protein product is CASSLGGQGVSPLHF.

This chain uses TRBV7-2 with TRBJ1-1; possible D gene TRBD1, 5 bases. The germline CDR1 and CDR2 sequences are SGHTA and FQGNSA. V was pared by 5 bases and J by 1 base, with 17 bases between. This CDR3 contains 16 residues. The CDR3, as DNA: TGTGCCAGCAGCCCAGGGTTCGGGTGGGGGAACACTGAAGCTTTCTTT. Encoded protein: CASSPGFGWGNTEAFF.

This clone was seen a single time. V usage is TRBV29-1 and J usage is TRBJ2-1, with 8 positions matching TRBD1. J was trimmed by 4 bases and V by 6 bases; bases with no gene match: 17. The CDR3 has 17 amino acids. Germline V CDR1 and CDR2: SQVTM, ANQGSEA. The CDR3 DNA is TGCAGCGTCCCACCAGGGGGCAGGACCGCCCCTTACAATGAGCAGTTCTTC. It encodes CSVPPGGRTAPYNEQFF.

The genes are TRBV5-1 and TRBJ1-6; maybe TRBD1 (6 bases). V lost 2 bases and J 6 bases, leaving 15 bases between the germline ends. Germline-derived CDR1 and CDR2 are SGHRS and YFSETQ. The CDR3 extends over 16 amino acids. The CDR3 DNA reads TGCGCCAGCAGCTTCACTCCGGGACAAAGTAATTCACCCCTCCACTTT. As protein: CASSFTPGQSNSPLHF.

J is TRBJ1-1 and V is TRBV7-9, with D unresolved. This CDR3 is 15 amino acids long. Germline V gene sequence: CDR1 SEHNR, CDR2 FQNEAQ (reference sequence). The V gene lost 3 bases and the J gene lost 0 bases, with 11 bases spanning the gap. CDR3 residues: CASSFRSGLNTEAFF. The CDR3 DNA sequence: TGTGCCAGCAGCTTCAGGTCGGGGTTGAACACTGAAGCTTTCTTT. Variable domain in full (rest from reference TRBV7-9 and TRBJ1-1): DTGVSQNPRHKITKRGQNVTFRCDPISEHNRLYWYRQTLGQGPEFLTYFQNEAQLEKSRLLSDRFSAERPKGSFSTLEIQRTEQGDSAMYLCASSFRSGLNTEAFFGQGTRLTVV.

The CDR3 DNA is TGTGCCAGCAGCTGGACAGGGGGAGCAGATACGCAGTATTTT. Translation gives CASSWTGGADTQYF. This chain links TRBV7-9 with TRBJ2-3; 10 positions match TRBD1. J was trimmed by 4 bases and V by 4 bases; bases with no gene match: 2. Germline CDR1 is SEHNR and CDR2 is FQNEAQ (reference sequence). The CDR3 runs to 14 residues.

The chain couples TRBV2 to TRBJ1-2; TRBD1 matches at 7 bases. The CDR3 covers 12 residues. After removal of 3 bases from V and 6 bases from J, the junction contained 1 base not matched to a gene. CDR1 and CDR2 from the germline V gene are SNHLY and FYNNEI. CDR3 sequence reads: CASSDRGDGYTF. CDR3 sequence (DNA): TGTGCCAGCAGTGACAGGGGGGATGGCTACACCTTC.

V and J are TRBV6-5 and TRBJ1-2, with 10 bases that match TRBD1. V trimming: 4 bases; J trimming: 6 bases; junction bases outside the gene matches: 8. This CDR3 spans 15 amino acids. Germline V gene lookup returns CDR1 MNHEY and CDR2 SVGAGI. The CDR3 reads CASSSSGTGAHGYTF. CDR3 in DNA: TGTGCCAGCAGTTCGTCCGGGACAGGGGCCCATGGCTACACCTTC.

The chain joins TRBV5-1 to TRBJ2-7, with 10 positions matching TRBD2. CDR1 and CDR2 from the germline V gene are SGHRS and YFSETQ. With 5 bases clipped from V and 5 bases from J, the junction kept 10 bases outside the gene matches. The CDR3 contains 15 residues. The CDR3 DNA reads as TGCGCCAGCAGGGCTCTAGCGGGAGTTAGGAACGAGCAGTACTTC. Its protein product is CASRALAGVRNEQYF.

The chain carries TRBV7-2 and TRBJ2-7; 11 nucleotides align to TRBD2. Germline loops: CDR1 SGHTA, CDR2 FQGNSA. This CDR3 comprises 12 residues. Trimming removed 7 bases from V and 7 bases from J; junction bases left unmatched: 3. Written as DNA, the CDR3 is TGTGCCAGCACGTCTAGCGGGAGGGAGCAGTACTTC. Its protein product is CASTSSGREQYF.

There are a few counts of this clone. J is TRBJ1-5 and V is TRBV10-3; no reliable D call. Germline CDR1 and CDR2: ENHRY and SYGVKD. The V and J ends lost 4 bases and 7 bases respectively, with 11 bases between them. CDR3 size: 13 residues. The CDR3 nucleotides read TGTGCCATCAGTGTTTCGGGAAACCAGCCCCAGCATTTT. The encoded protein is CAISVSGNQPQHF.

In its sample, this clone was seen once. The chain links TRBV3-1 (or the pseudogene TRBV3-2) to TRBJ2-3; D remains unclear. This CDR3 spans 15 amino acids. Germline CDR1 is LGHDT and CDR2 is YNNKEL (reference sequence). Trimming took off 1 base at V and 2 bases at J, with 10 bases between the two ends. CDR3 coding DNA: TGTGCCAGCAGCCAAGGCCTAACCTCCACAGATACGCAGTATTTT. Translation: CASSQGLTSTDTQYF.

In this sample, this clone turned up once. The chain recombines TRBV19 with TRBJ1-4, with 10 nucleotides matching TRBD1. J was trimmed by 8 bases and V by 3 bases; bases with no gene match: 3. The germline gives CDR1 LNHDA, CDR2 SQIVND (reference sequence). The CDR3 length is 14 residues. CDR3 in amino acids: CASSMDRGAEKLFF. CDR3 coding DNA: TGTGCCAGTAGTATGGACAGGGGGGCCGAAAAACTGTTTTTT.

The rearrangement joins TRBV9 to TRBJ2-3; TRBD2 matches 11 bases. Germline loops: CDR1 SGDLS, CDR2 YYNGEE. With 3 bases clipped from V and 2 bases from J, the junction kept 2 bases outside the gene matches. The CDR3 length is 15 residues. CDR3 protein: CASSATSGTTDTQYF. CDR3 sequence (DNA): TGTGCCAGCAGCGCGACTAGCGGGACCACAGATACGCAGTATTTT.

This clone came up once. The chain is built from TRBV9 and TRBJ2-1, with a tentative D call TRBD2 (6 bases). Trimming pared 0 bases from V and 5 bases from J, leaving 12 bases between. CDR3 length equals 15 residues. Germline V CDR1 and CDR2: SGDLS, YYNGEE. The CDR3 DNA is TGTGCCAGCAGCGTAGACAGGACTAACAACAATGAGCAGTTCTTC. Its translation: CASSVDRTNNNEQFF.

The chain combines TRBV6-2 or TRBV6-3 with TRBJ1-1, with TRBD1 as a possible D gene (5 bases). V lost 4 bases, J lost 4 bases, and 7 bases lay in between. The CDR3 is 12 residues long. The germline V gene has CDR1 MNHEY and CDR2 SVGEGT. The chain's CDR3 is CASSSDSTEAFF. The DNA of the CDR3 is TGTGCCAGCAGTTCCGACAGCACTGAAGCTTTCTTT.

This chain links TRBV29-1 with TRBJ2-7, with D possibly matching TRBD1 (6 bases). CDR1 and CDR2 from the germline V gene are SQVTM and ANQGSEA. The CDR3 totals 14 residues. Trimming stripped 2 bases from V and 2 bases from J, with 13 bases between. The CDR3 sequence is CSVELPGATYEQYF. In DNA, the CDR3 is TGCAGCGTTGAATTACCAGGGGCCACCTACGAGCAGTACTTC.